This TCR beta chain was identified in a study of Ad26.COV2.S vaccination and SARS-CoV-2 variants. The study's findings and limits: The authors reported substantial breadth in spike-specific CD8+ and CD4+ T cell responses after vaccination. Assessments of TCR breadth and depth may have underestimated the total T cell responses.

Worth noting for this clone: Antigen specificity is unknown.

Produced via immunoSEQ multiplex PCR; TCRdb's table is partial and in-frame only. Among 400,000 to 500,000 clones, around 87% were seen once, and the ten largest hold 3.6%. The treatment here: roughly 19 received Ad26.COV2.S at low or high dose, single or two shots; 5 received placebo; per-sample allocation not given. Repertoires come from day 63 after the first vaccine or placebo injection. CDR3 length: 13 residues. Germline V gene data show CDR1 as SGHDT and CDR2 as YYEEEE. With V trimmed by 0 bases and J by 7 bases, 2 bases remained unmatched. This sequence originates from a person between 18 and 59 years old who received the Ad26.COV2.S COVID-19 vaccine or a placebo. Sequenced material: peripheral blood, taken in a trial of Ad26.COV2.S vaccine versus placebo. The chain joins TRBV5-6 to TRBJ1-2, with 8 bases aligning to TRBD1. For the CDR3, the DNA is TGTGCCAGCAGCTTGGGCAGGGGGCTTGGCTACACCTTC. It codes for CASSLGRGLGYTF.